This TCR beta chain was found in a study of T cells in Graves' hyperthyroidism and ophthalmopathy. RNA transcripts yielded amplified TCR beta CDR3 regions. First-round RT-PCR of the TCR CDR3 relied on the HTBI primer set. MiXCR was run by TCRdb on the multiplex PCR reads, yielding one entry per CDR3 protein. The table records 340,000 or so distinct CDR3 sequences, 15% to 20% of them present only once. Regarding the study as a whole: Most clonotypes that expanded in the thyroid above 0.001 also showed up in blood.

This clonotype was observed at least ten times. No antigen is known for it. Participants, patients aged 18 to 65, had newly diagnosed hyperthyroidism with a duration under 2 months. The CDR3 loop spans 13 amino acids. The germline V and J ends were trimmed by 6 bases and 6 bases, with 12 bases remaining between them. CDR1 is MNHNS, CDR2 SASEGT, per germline. The V gene is TRBV6-1, the J gene TRBJ2-1, with D possibly matching TRBD1 (6 bases). Sample: blood. This TCR came from a man aged 30 to 39 with Graves' hyperthyroidism. The CDR3 protein is CASRPMTGNEQFF. As DNA, the CDR3 is TGTGCCAGCAGACCAATGACAGGCAATGAGCAGTTCTTC.